This TCR beta chain was identified in a study of blood T cell repertoires in COVID-19. On the study more broadly: There were acute and convalescent COVID-19 samples, and they came from the United States, Italy and Spain.

The table came from immunoSEQ multiplex PCR; TCRdb's copy has only in-frame clones and leaves some out. The data show around 55,000 clones, 88% seen once. The CDR3 runs to 16 residues. From germline, CDR1 is SGHVS and CDR2 FQNEAQ. The ends lost 1 base at V and 7 bases at J; junction bases unmatched: 6. The TCR was taken from a man aged 55 to 70 with active COVID-19. Sequencing was performed on peripheral blood. The J gene is TRBJ2-1, the V gene TRBV7-8; 11 bases fit TRBD2. The CDR3 is CASSLGGRTSGNEQFF. The CDR3 DNA follows: TGTGCCAGCAGCTTAGGGGGTCGGACTAGCGGGAATGAGCAGTTCTTC.